This entry lists 26 T cell receptor beta chains sequenced from one sample in a study of T cell responses to AZD1222 COVID-19 vaccine. Assay: immunoSEQ multiplex PCR; the TCRdb copy retains only in-frame clones and omits some. Seen here are approximately 170,000 clones, more than 80% observed once, and the top ten hold 3.9%. This material consisted of peripheral blood, taken on day 0 of AZD1222 vaccination. The source of these receptors is an adult in good health.

This chain connects TRBV9 to TRBJ1-6; D is perhaps TRBD1 (6 bases). From germline, CDR1 is SGDLS and CDR2 YYNGEE. The CDR3 covers 15 residues. V was shortened by 3 bases and J by 6 bases, with 13 bases between the two germline ends. The chain's CDR3 is CASSATLQGNSPLHF. CDR3 bases: TGTGCCAGCAGCGCCACCTTACAGGGTAATTCACCCCTCCACTTT.

The rearrangement uses TRBV18 and TRBJ2-2, with D perhaps TRBD2 (6 bases). Germline V gives CDR1 KGHSH, CDR2 LQKENI. The CDR3 is 16 amino acids. Trimming removed 2 bases at V and 3 bases at J, with 13 bases between. CDR3 amino acids: CASSPSVADHTGELFF. DNA of the CDR3: TGTGCCAGCTCACCATCGGTAGCGGACCACACCGGGGAGCTGTTTTTT.

The J gene is TRBJ1-2, the V gene TRBV19; no reliable D call. The CDR3 extends over 13 amino acids. The V end lost 7 bases, the J end lost 2 bases, and 11 bases lay between the germline ends. Germline CDR1 and CDR2: LNHDA and SQIVND (reference sequence). As DNA, the CDR3 is TGTGCCAGTACCCTCTCCCTCAACTATGGCTACACCTTC. Protein: CASTLSLNYGYTF.

The chain uses TRBV6-1 and TRBJ2-1; either TRBD1 or TRBD2 may supply D (5 bases each). Germline lookup yields CDR1 MNHNS and CDR2 SASEGT. The CDR3 has 15 residues. Trimming took off 3 bases at V and 3 bases at J, with 12 bases between the two ends. CDR3 DNA: TGTGCCAGCAGTGACCGGGGCCCTCTCTACAATGAGCAGTTCTTC. This encodes CASSDRGPLYNEQFF.

The chain links TRBV4-1 to TRBJ2-5; maybe TRBD2 (5 bases). CDR1 and CDR2 from the germline V gene are MGHRA and YSYEKL. The CDR3 totals 13 residues. V was cut by 0 bases and J by 7 bases, with 9 bases left in between. Here the CDR3 DNA reads TGCGCCAGCAGCCAAGATCGGAGGAGGACCCAGTACTTC. The encoded protein is CASSQDRRRTQYF.

For the CDR3, the DNA is TGCGCCAGCAGCTTGTTTTTGGCTAGCTCCAATGAGCAGTTCTTC. Amino acids: CASSLFLASSNEQFF. The chain employs TRBV5-1 and TRBJ2-1; D is possibly TRBD2 (5 bases). CDR3 length: 15 residues. The V end was cut by 1 base, the J end by 6 bases, with 14 bases between. CDR1 and CDR2 (germline): SGHRS, YFSETQ.

V usage is TRBV10-2 and J usage is TRBJ1-2, with D hard to call. Per germline, CDR1 WSHSY and CDR2 SAAADI. Trimming left V 4 bases short and J 4 bases short, with 16 bases between. This CDR3 has 15 amino acids. The CDR3 coding sequence is TGCGCCAGCAGTGTTAGCGCCTATCAAAGCTATGGCTACACCTTC. Its protein product is CASSVSAYQSYGYTF.

As regards this clone: This same CDR3 is encoded by further DNA sequences in the sample. The gene calls are TRBV5-1 and TRBJ2-5, with 8 bases that match TRBD1. J gave up 2 bases and V 4 bases, and 4 bases lay outside the gene matches. Germline lookup yields CDR1 SGHRS and CDR2 YFSETQ. The CDR3 loop spans 14 amino acids. The CDR3 is CASSTGGGQETQYF. As DNA, the CDR3 is TGCGCCAGCAGCACAGGGGGAGGACAAGAGACCCAGTACTTC.

This chain's CDR3 is CASSEPYRINTEAFF. Written as DNA, the CDR3 is TGTGCCAGCAGTGAACCCTACAGGATAAACACTGAAGCTTTCTTT. The V and J genes are TRBV6-1 and TRBJ1-1, with D perhaps TRBD1 (5 bases). The CDR3 is made up of 15 amino acids. V shed 2 bases and J shed 2 bases, with 12 bases lying between them. The germline CDR1 and CDR2 sequences are MNHNS and SASEGT.

The chain couples TRBV11-2 to TRBJ2-7, with D tentatively TRBD1 (5 bases). V was cut by 3 bases and J by 6 bases, with 12 bases left in between. The germline CDR1 and CDR2 sequences are SGHAT and FQNNGV. This CDR3 has 13 amino acids. The DNA for the CDR3 is TGTGCCAGCAGCTTTACCCAGGGAAGCGAGCAGTACTTC. This codes for CASSFTQGSEQYF.

V and J are TRBV19 and TRBJ2-7; D is possibly TRBD1 (6 bases). Germline loops: CDR1 LNHDA, CDR2 SQIVND (reference sequence). V lost 3 bases to trimming and J lost 1 base, with 7 bases between them. CDR3 length: 13 amino acids. The DNA of the CDR3 is TGTGCCAGTAGTATGAGGGGGTCCTACGAGCAGTACTTC. Its translation is CASSMRGSYEQYF.

The J gene is TRBJ1-2, the V gene TRBV3-1 (or the pseudogene TRBV3-2), with 7 bases lining up with TRBD1. Per germline, CDR1 LGHDT and CDR2 YNNKEL (reference sequence). The CDR3 has 13 amino acids. The junction had 4 bases not matched to a gene; V was cut back by 2 bases and J by 7 bases. DNA of the CDR3: TGTGCCAGCAGCCAAACAAGGGGGCTTGGCTACACCTTC. It translates to CASSQTRGLGYTF.

This chain uses TRBV10-1 with TRBJ2-7; D might be TRBD1 (5 bases). Looked up from germline, CDR1 is WNHNN and CDR2 is SYGVQD (reference sequence). The V gene lost 5 bases and the J gene lost 1 base, with 12 bases spanning the gap. The length of the CDR3 is 14 residues. In nucleotides, the CDR3 is TGCGCCAGCAGTTTGACAGAGTTTTCCTACGAGCAGTACTTC. Translation gives CASSLTEFSYEQYF.

V usage is TRBV6-5 and J usage is TRBJ1-4; D might be TRBD1 (5 bases). The CDR3 has 15 residues. Per the germline V gene, CDR1 is MNHEY and CDR2 is SVGAGI. Trimming removed 3 bases at V and 8 bases at J, with 16 bases between. The DNA for the CDR3 is TGTGCCAGCAGTTATGAAGGGGAGGTCTCCGAAAAACTGTTTTTT. It yields the protein CASSYEGEVSEKLFF.

This sequence joins TRBV29-1 and TRBJ2-7; 7 nucleotides agree with TRBD1. Losses at the gene ends were 3 bases for V and 2 bases for J; bases not matched to a gene: 4. The CDR3 contains 13 residues. Looked up from germline, CDR1 is SQVTM and CDR2 is ANQGSEA. The CDR3: CSVEGTAPYEQYF. The CDR3 bases are TGCAGCGTTGAGGGGACAGCACCCTACGAGCAGTACTTC.

This clone was found once. The CDR3 sequence is CASSFGVASYNEQFF. For the CDR3, the DNA is TGTGCCAGCAGCTTCGGGGTAGCCTCTTACAATGAGCAGTTCTTC. The gene calls are TRBV11-2 and TRBJ2-1; D might be TRBD2 (5 bases). Germline CDR1 is SGHAT and CDR2 is FQNNGV. The CDR3 contains 15 residues. V lost 3 bases, J lost 4 bases, and 13 bases lay in between.

J is TRBJ1-1 and V is TRBV7-2; the D is unclear. The CDR3 is 12 residues long. V was cut by 5 bases and J by 4 bases, with 8 bases left in between. The germline CDR1 and CDR2 sequences are SGHTA and FQGNSA. CDR3 bases: TGTGCCAGCAGCCCCCAGAGCACTGAAGCTTTCTTT. This codes for CASSPQSTEAFF.

The CDR3 region is CASSLVLADWRGGSEQYF. For the CDR3, the DNA is TGCGCCAGCAGCTTGGTATTAGCGGACTGGCGGGGGGGAAGCGAGCAGTACTTC. The rearrangement joins TRBV5-1 to TRBJ2-7, with 9 bases that match TRBD2. Germline V gives CDR1 SGHRS, CDR2 YFSETQ. Trimming removed 0 bases from V and 6 bases from J; junction bases left unmatched: 16. This CDR3 has 18 residues.

The CDR3 DNA sequence: TGTGCCAGCAGTTTCGGGACTAGCGGGGCCTACTACGAGCAGTACTTC. It translates to CASSFGTSGAYYEQYF. The rearrangement joins TRBV27 to TRBJ2-7, with 13 bases matching TRBD2. This CDR3 contains 16 residues. V lost 3 bases to trimming and J lost 3 bases; unmatched junction nucleotides: 5. Per germline, CDR1 MNHEY and CDR2 SMNVEV (reference sequence).

This chain connects TRBV5-1 to TRBJ1-1; perhaps TRBD1 as D (6 bases). The CDR3 spans 13 residues. Trimming took off 4 bases at V and 5 bases at J, with 12 bases between the two ends. Germline-derived CDR1 and CDR2 are SGHRS and YFSETQ. CDR3 sequence reads: CASSPSRGTEAFF. CDR3 bases: TGCGCCAGCAGCCCATCTAGGGGGACTGAAGCTTTCTTT. Based on the CDR3 plus reference TRBV5-1 and TRBJ1-1, the full variable domain is KAGVTQTPRYLIKTRGQQVTLSCSPISGHRSVSWYQQTPGQGLQFLFEYFSETQRNKGNFPGRFSGRQFSNSRSEMNVSTLELGDSALYLCASSPSRGTEAFFGQGTRLTVV.

The chain joins TRBV11-2 to TRBJ2-7; 10 bases agree with TRBD1. The CDR3 has 15 amino acids. Losses at the gene ends were 5 bases for V and 4 bases for J; bases not matched to a gene: 8. Per germline, CDR1 SGHAT and CDR2 FQNNGV. Here the CDR3 reads CASSPGQGPLYEQYF. The CDR3 region has the DNA TGTGCCAGCAGCCCGGGACAGGGGCCATTATACGAGCAGTACTTC.

The gene calls are TRBV7-6 and TRBJ2-7; 9 bases are a match to TRBD1. The CDR3 spans 16 residues. V was pared by 2 bases and J by 3 bases, with 8 bases of the junction left unmatched. Per the germline V gene, CDR1 is SGHVS and CDR2 is FNYEAQ. The CDR3 region is CASSLSPGQGLYEQYF. The CDR3 coding sequence is TGTGCCAGCAGCTTAAGCCCGGGACAGGGTCTCTACGAGCAGTACTTC.

This chain joins TRBV21-1 and TRBJ2-2. TRBV21-1 is recorded as a pseudogene. The CDR3 contains 15 residues. CDR3 region: CASSQGRPDTGELFF. CDR3 sequence (DNA): TGTGCCAGCAGCCAGGGACGGCCGGACACCGGGGAGCTGTTTTTT.

This clone showed up just once. The chain uses TRBV29-1 and TRBJ2-7; D might be TRBD2 (6 bases). Germline lookup yields CDR1 SQVTM and CDR2 ANQGSEA. V lost 4 bases and J lost 5, with 15 bases in between. The CDR3 consists of 13 residues. The CDR3 is CSVVGGSRHEQYF. The CDR3 DNA follows: TGCAGCGTTGTGGGGGGAAGTCGCCACGAGCAGTACTTC.

V and J are TRBV7-9 and TRBJ1-2; possibly TRBD1 for D (6 bases). There are 11 residues in the CDR3. The germline V gene encodes CDR1 SEHNR and CDR2 FQNEAQ (reference sequence). V lost 8 bases to trimming and J lost 4 bases, with 8 bases between them. Written as DNA, the CDR3 is TGTGCCAGCGGAGGGGGCTATGGCTACACCTTC. Translated: CASGGGYGYTF.

This clone was seen only once. The gene calls are TRBV12-3 or TRBV12-4 and TRBJ2-5; either TRBD1 or TRBD2 may supply D (5 bases each). The CDR3 extends over 11 amino acids. V lost 3 bases to trimming and J lost 10 bases, with 9 bases between them. CDR3 loop: CASSLSGGQYF. The CDR3 nucleotides read TGTGCCAGCAGTTTGAGTGGGGGCCAGTACTTC.